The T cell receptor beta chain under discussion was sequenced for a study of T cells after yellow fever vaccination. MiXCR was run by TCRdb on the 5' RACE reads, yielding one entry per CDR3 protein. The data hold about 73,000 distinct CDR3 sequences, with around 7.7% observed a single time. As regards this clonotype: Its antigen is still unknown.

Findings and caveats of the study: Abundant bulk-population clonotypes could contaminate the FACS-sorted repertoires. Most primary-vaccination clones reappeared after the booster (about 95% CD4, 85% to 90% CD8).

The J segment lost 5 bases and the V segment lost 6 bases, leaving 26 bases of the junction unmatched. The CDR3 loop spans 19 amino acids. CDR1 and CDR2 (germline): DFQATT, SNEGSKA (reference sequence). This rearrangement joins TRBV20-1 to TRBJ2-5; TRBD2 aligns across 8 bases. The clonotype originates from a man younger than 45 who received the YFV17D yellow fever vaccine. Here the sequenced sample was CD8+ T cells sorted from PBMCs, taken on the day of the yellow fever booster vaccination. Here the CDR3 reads CSAQGAEGLAGKLGETQYF. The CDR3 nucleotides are TGCAGTGCCCAAGGGGCCGAAGGGCTAGCGGGTAAACTGGGGGAGACCCAGTACTTC.